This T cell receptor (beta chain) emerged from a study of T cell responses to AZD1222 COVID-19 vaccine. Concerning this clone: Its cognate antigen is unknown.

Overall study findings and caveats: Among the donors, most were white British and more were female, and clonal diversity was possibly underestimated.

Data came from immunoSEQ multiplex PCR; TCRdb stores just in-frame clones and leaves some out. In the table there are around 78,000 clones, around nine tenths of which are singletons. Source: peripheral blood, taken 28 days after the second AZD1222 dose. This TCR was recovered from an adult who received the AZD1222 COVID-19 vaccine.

The CDR3 region has the DNA TGTGCCAGCAGCGGGGGGACAGGAGGCAATCAGCCCCAGCATTTT. Translated, it gives CASSGGTGGNQPQHF. The chain joins TRBV7-2 to TRBJ1-5, with 8 bases matching TRBD1. The V segment lost 5 bases and the J segment 2 bases; nucleotides outside the gene matches: 5. Germline-derived CDR1 and CDR2 are SGHTA and FQGNSA. The length of the CDR3 is 15 residues.